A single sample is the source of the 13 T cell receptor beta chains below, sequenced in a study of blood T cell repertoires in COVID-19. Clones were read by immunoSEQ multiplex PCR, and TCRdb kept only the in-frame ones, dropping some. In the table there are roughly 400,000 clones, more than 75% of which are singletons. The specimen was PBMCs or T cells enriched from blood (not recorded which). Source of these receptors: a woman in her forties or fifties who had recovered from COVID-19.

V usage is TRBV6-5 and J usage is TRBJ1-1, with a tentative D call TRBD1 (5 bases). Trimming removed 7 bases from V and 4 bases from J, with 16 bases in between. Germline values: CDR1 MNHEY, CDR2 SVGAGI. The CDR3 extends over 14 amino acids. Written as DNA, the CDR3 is TGTGCCAGCACCCCCGAACTCGGGGGCACTGAAGCTTTCTTT. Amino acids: CASTPELGGTEAFF.

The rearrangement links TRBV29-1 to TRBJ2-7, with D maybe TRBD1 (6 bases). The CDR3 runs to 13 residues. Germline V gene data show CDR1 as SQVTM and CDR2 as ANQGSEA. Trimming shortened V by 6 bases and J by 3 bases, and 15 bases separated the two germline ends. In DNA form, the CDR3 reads TGCAGCGTCCGCTACAGGGTAGGCTACGAGCAGTACTTC. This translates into CSVRYRVGYEQYF.

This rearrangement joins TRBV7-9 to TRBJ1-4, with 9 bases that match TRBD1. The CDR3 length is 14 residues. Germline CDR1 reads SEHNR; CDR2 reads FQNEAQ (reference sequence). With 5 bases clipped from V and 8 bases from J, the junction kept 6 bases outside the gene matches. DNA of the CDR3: TGTGCCAGCAGCCCCGGGACAGGGCGGGAAAAACTGTTTTTT. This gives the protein CASSPGTGREKLFF.

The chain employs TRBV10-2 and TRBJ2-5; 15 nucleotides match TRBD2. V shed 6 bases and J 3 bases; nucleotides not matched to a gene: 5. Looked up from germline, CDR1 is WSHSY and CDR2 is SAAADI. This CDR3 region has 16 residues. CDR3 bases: TGCGCCAGCAGGGGACTAGCGGGGGGTCTGGAAGAGACCCAGTACTTC. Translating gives CASRGLAGGLEETQYF.

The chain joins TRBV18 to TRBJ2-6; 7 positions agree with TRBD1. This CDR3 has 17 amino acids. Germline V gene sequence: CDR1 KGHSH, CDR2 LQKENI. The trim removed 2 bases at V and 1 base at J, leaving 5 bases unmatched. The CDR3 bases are TGTGCCAGCTCACCAAGGGGGCGTTTATCTGGGGCCAACGTCCTGACTTTC. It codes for CASSPRGRLSGANVLTF.

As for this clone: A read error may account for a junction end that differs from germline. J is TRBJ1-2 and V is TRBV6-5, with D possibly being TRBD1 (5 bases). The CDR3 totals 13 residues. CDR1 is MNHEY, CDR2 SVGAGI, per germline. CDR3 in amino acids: CASIPPVGWGYVF. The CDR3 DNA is TGTGCCAGCATTCCCCCGGTTGGTTGGGGCTACGTCTTC.

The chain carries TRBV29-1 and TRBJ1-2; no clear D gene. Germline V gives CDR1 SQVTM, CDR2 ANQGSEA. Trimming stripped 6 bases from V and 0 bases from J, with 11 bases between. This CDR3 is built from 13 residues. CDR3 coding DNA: TGCAGCGTATCACAGAGTACTAACTATGGCTACACCTTC. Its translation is CSVSQSTNYGYTF.

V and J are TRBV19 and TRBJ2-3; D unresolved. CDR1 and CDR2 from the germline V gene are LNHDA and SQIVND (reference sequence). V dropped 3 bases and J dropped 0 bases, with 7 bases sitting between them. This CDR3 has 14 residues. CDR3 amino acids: CASSMLTSTDTQYF. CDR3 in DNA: TGTGCCAGTAGTATGCTAACTAGCACAGATACGCAGTATTTT. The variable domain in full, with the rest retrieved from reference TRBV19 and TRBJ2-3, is DGGITQSPKYLFRKEGQNVTLSCEQNLNHDAMYWYRQDPGQGLRLIYYSQIVNDFQKGDIAEGYSVSREKKESFPLTVTSAQKNPTAFYLCASSMLTSTDTQYFGPGTRLTVL.

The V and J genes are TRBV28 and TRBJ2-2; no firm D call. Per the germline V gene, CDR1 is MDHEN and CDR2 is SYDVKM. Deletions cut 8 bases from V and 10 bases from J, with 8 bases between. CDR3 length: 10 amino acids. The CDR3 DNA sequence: TGTGCCAGCCGGTCCGCGGAGCTGTTTTTT. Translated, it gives CASRSAELFF.

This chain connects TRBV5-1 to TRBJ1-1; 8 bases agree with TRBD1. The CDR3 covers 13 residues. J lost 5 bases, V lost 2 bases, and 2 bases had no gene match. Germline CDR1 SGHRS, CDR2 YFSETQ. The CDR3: CASSFGDRTEAFF. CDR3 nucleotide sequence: TGCGCCAGCAGCTTTGGGGACAGGACTGAAGCTTTCTTT.

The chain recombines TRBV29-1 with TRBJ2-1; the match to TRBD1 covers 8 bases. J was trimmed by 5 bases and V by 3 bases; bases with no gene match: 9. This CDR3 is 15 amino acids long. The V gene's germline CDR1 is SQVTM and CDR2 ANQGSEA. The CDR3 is CSVEGGQGIHNEQFF. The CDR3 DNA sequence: TGCAGCGTTGAGGGTGGACAGGGTATCCACAATGAGCAGTTCTTC.

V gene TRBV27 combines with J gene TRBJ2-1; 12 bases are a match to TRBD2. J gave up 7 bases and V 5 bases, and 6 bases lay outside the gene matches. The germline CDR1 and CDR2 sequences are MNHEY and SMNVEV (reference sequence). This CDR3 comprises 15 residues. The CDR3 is CASSELAGGLNEQFF. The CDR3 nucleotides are TGTGCCAGCAGTGAACTAGCGGGGGGCCTTAATGAGCAGTTCTTC.

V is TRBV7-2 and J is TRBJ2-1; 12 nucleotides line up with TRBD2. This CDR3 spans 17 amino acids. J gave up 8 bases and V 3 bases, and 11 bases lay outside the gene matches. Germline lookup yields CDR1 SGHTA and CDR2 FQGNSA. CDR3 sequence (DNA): TGTGCCAGCAGCTTCCGCCGCCCTAGCGGGGGGGTCGATGAGCAGTTCTTC. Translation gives CASSFRRPSGGVDEQFF.